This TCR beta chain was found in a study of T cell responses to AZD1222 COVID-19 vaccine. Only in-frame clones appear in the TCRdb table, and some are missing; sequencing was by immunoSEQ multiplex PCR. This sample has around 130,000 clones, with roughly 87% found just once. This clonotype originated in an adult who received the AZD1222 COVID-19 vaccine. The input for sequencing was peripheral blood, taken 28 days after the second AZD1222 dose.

CDR3 sequence reads: CASSPSRGMNTEAFF. The CDR3, as DNA: TGTGCCAGCTCACCATCGCGAGGTATGAACACTGAAGCTTTCTTT. The chain employs TRBV18 and TRBJ1-1; D is unresolved. V was cut by 2 bases and J by 0 bases, with 10 bases left in between. CDR3 length: 15 amino acids. Looked up from germline, CDR1 is KGHSH and CDR2 is LQKENI. Together with reference TRBV18 and TRBJ1-1, the CDR3 gives the full variable domain: NAGVMQNPRHLVRRRGQEARLRCSPMKGHSHVYWYRQLPEEGLKFMVYLQKENIIDESGMPKERFSAEFPKEGPSILRIQQVVRGDSAAYFCASSPSRGMNTEAFFGQGTRLTVV.